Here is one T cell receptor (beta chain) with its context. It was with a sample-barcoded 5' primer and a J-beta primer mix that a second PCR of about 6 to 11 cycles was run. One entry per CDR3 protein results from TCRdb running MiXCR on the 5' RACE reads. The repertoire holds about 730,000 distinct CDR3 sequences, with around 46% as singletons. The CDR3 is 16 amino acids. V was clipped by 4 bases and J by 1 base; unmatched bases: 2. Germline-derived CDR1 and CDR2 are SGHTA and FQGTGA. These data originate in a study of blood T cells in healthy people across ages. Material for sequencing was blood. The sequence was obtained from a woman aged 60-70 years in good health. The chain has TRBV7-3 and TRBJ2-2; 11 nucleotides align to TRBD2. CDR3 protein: CASSYGLAGNTGELFF. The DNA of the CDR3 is TGTGCCAGCAGCTATGGACTAGCGGGGAACACCGGGGAGCTGTTTTTT.